A single sample is the source of the 9 T cell receptor beta chains below, sequenced in a study of blood T cell repertoires in COVID-19 (dated by TCRdb to between 2020 and 2021). The method was the immunoSEQ multiplex PCR assay. The table was pulled from immuneACCESS by TCRdb, which kept in-frame rearrangements only. Such tables lose some clones; where checked, under half of the loss comes from unresolved V genes, and the rest has no known cause. This sample lists roughly 260,000 clones; under 95% were detected once. Clones ranked in the top ten supply 1.5% to 2% of the sample. The material sequenced was PBMCs or T cells enriched from blood (not recorded which). These TCRs come from a woman younger than 30 who had recovered from COVID-19.

In this sample, this clone turned up a few times. The CDR3 region is CASSYRDTDTQYF. CDR3 nucleotides: TGTGCCAGCAGTTACCGGGACACAGATACGCAGTATTTT. The chain couples TRBV6-6 to TRBJ2-3, with D possibly being TRBD2 (5 bases). Trimming stripped 2 bases from V and 2 bases from J, with 5 bases between. The CDR3 extends over 13 amino acids. Germline V gene data show CDR1 as MNHNY and CDR2 as SVGAGI (reference sequence).

The chain joins TRBV7-2 to TRBJ2-1; maybe TRBD1 (5 bases). Germline V gives CDR1 SGHTA, CDR2 FQGNSA. This CDR3 has 15 residues. V lost 5 bases, J lost 4 bases, and 15 bases lay in between. Here the CDR3 reads CASSRQTDPYNEQFF. CDR3 nucleotides: TGTGCCAGCAGCAGACAGACAGACCCTTACAATGAGCAGTTCTTC.

This clone was seen only once. This rearrangement joins TRBV6-2 or TRBV6-3 to TRBJ2-1; 10 bases line up with TRBD1. Germline V gives CDR1 MNHEY, CDR2 SVGEGT. This CDR3 is 13 amino acids long. The V gene end was trimmed by 6 bases and the J gene end by 8 bases; junction bases not matched to a gene: 4. CDR3 in DNA: TGTGCCAGCAGCCGGGGACAGGGGCATGAGCAGTTCTTC. Its protein product is CASSRGQGHEQFF.

This CDR3 is CASSPGGPLNEKLFF. CDR3 sequence (DNA): TGTGCCAGCTCCCCCGGGGGGCCACTTAATGAAAAACTGTTTTTT. V and J are TRBV6-5 and TRBJ1-4, with a tentative D call TRBD1 (6 bases). The CDR3 length is 15 residues. Per the germline V gene, CDR1 is MNHEY and CDR2 is SVGAGI. V was trimmed by 8 bases and J by 4 bases, leaving 17 bases between them.

The chain has TRBV27 and TRBJ2-3, with TRBD2 matching over 8 bases. Germline lookup yields CDR1 MNHEY and CDR2 SMNVEV (reference sequence). V gave up 3 bases and J gave up 2 bases; unmatched junction bases: 1. The CDR3 sequence is 14 residues long. The CDR3 loop is CASSFGGVTDTQYF. For the CDR3, the DNA is TGTGCCAGCAGTTTCGGGGGGGTCACAGATACGCAGTATTTT.

With regard to this clone: The identical CDR3 is also encoded by other nucleotide sequences in the sample. This chain links TRBV15 with TRBJ1-5; 9 bases line up with TRBD1. The trim removed 3 bases at V and 7 bases at J, leaving 4 bases unmatched. In germline, CDR1 is LNHNV, CDR2 YYDKDF (reference sequence). This CDR3 spans 14 amino acids. CDR3 sequence (DNA): TGTGCCACCAGCAGGGACAGGGGTAACCAGCCCCAGCATTTT. Translation gives CATSRDRGNQPQHF.

The chain couples TRBV28 to TRBJ1-5; 7 bases align to TRBD1. Trimming took 3 bases from V and 3 from J; bases not matched to a gene: 2. CDR1 and CDR2 (germline): MDHEN, SYDVKM. CDR3 length: 14 amino acids. The CDR3 here is CASSFGTDNQPQHF. CDR3 bases: TGTGCCAGCAGTTTCGGGACAGACAATCAGCCCCAGCATTTT.

The chain has TRBV14 and TRBJ2-7, with no clear D. V lost 4 bases and J 2 bases, leaving 12 bases between the germline ends. Germline V gene data show CDR1 as SGHDN and CDR2 as FVKESK. The CDR3 covers 14 residues. The CDR3 DNA follows: TGTGCCAGCAGCCTCCTCCGACTCCCCTACGAGCAGTACTTC. Translating it yields CASSLLRLPYEQYF. Looking up the rest from reference TRBV14 and TRBJ2-7 gives the full variable domain: EAGVTQFPSHSVIEKGQTVTLRCDPISGHDNLYWYRRVMGKEIKFLLHFVKESKQDESGMPNNRFLAERTGGTYSTLKVQPAELEDSGVYFCASSLLRLPYEQYFGPGTRLTVT.

The V call is TRBV9, the J call TRBJ2-5; no clear D gene. Germline V CDR1 and CDR2: SGDLS, YYNGEE. This CDR3 has 13 amino acids. V was pared by 3 bases and J by 0 bases, with 6 bases between. The CDR3 nucleotides are TGTGCCAGCAGCGCCCCAAACCAAGAGACCCAGTACTTC. It yields the protein CASSAPNQETQYF.